This TCR beta chain comes out of a study of ipilimumab plus nivolumab after autologous stem cell transplantation. For the study at large: The myeloma group: high-risk transplant-naive, or relapse within 3 years after first autologous transplant.

Patients got ipilimumab 1 mg/kg beginning 14 to 28 days post-transplant. The protocol was immunoSEQ multiplex PCR, while the TCRdb copy is restricted to in-frame clones and leaves out a portion. The sample consists of about 43,000 clones, 70% to 90% of them appearing once. A word on this clone: The antigen is not known.

Study-level findings and limits: TCR repertoire, Treg phenotype and gut microbiota reportedly support more study of this approach.

The length of the CDR3 is 14 residues. The germline CDR1 and CDR2 sequences are SGHTA and FQGNSA. Trimming left V 1 base short and J 4 bases short, with 8 bases between. The receptor comes from a male donor with multiple myeloma. This rearrangement joins TRBV7-2 to TRBJ1-3; D is possibly TRBD1 (6 bases). Here the sequenced sample was PBMCs, taken in a trial of ipilimumab plus nivolumab as post-transplant consolidation. The CDR3 DNA follows: TGTGCCAGCAGCTTAGGAGACAGGGGAAACACCATATATTTT. Its protein is CASSLGDRGNTIYF. Supplemented by reference TRBV7-2 and TRBJ1-3, the full variable domain reads GAGVSQSPSNKVTEKGKDVELRCDPISGHTALYWYRQSLGQGLEFLIYFQGNSAPDKSGLPSDRFSAERTGGSVSTLTIQRTQQEDSAVYLCASSLGDRGNTIYFGEGSWLTVV.